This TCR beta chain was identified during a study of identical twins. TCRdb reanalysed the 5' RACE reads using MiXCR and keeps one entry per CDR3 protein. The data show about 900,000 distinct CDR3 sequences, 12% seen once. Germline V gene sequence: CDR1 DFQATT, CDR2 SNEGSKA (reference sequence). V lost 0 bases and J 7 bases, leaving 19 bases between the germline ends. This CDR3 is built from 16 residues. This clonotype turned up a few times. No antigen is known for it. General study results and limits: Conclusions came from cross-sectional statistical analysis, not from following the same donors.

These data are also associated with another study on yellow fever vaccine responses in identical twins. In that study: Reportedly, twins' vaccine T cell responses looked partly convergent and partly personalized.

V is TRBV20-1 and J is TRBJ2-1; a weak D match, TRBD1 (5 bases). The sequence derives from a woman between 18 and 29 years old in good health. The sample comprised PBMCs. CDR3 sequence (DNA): TGCAGTGCTAGAGATCGGCGACAGTACGGAAAAAATGAGCAGTTCTTC. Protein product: CSARDRRQYGKNEQFF.